The entry below gives a single T cell receptor (beta chain) sequence along with its context. The sample holds many counts of this clonotype. Its cognate antigen has yet to be identified. No much larger clonotype is one base removed from it; base qualities were not supplied. This sample is part of a study of regulatory T cells in long-lasting Graves disease (dated by TCRdb to 2020 to 2022). Looking at the study overall: Newly diagnosed Graves' disease patients had taken antithyroid drugs for less than 3 months. Patients with persistent Graves' disease were compared with patients with newly diagnosed Graves' disease using TCR sequencing and RNA sequencing of peripheral blood. The study was conducted in China and was registered as a clinical trial. TCR sequencing covered 13 persistent and around 20 newly diagnosed Graves' disease patients, around 33 samples in total.

The library relied on multiplex PCR. These reads were obtained on an Illumina HiSeq 4000. TCR beta libraries were built with iRepertoire HTBI primers and Arm-PCR amplification of CDR3 regions. PCR products were gel purified before sequencing. For the original study's pipeline: Gene usage analysis of CDR3 amino acid clonotypes relied on the approximately 62 TRBV and around 13 TRBJ segments identified across samples. COPE and FqMerger were used to merge filtered high-quality paired reads into contigs. BLAST was used to align contigs to the IMGT TRBV, TRBD and TRBJ reference genes, and CDR3 was defined following IMGT. Highly expanded clones were defined as clonotypes with a frequency above 0.1%. Shannon entropy served as the measure of repertoire diversity, while the Gini coefficient captured V-J evenness. A clonotype was considered public if more than one individual shared it. TCRdb reanalyzed the raw reads on its own, using fastp at Q25 for trimming and MiXCR for clone calling, and kept in-frame beta chains. Each entry merges the rows of one CDR3 protein and shows their most common DNA and genes. None of the V and J calls come from the authors' own analysis; TCRdb made them. The sample data list 360,000 or so distinct CDR3 sequences, and approximately 12% of these were observed just once. The top ten clonotypes cover about 20% of the sample.

The sample's time point label, in plain terms: newly diagnosed GD, antithyroid drugs for less than 3 months. For both TCR sequencing and RNA sequencing, RNA was extracted from PBMCs using TRIzol. Graves' disease was diagnosed according to American Thyroid Association guidelines. Recruitment of patients was carried out at an endocrinology department in Xi'an, China. Each patient gave about 9.1 milliliters of peripheral blood, collected in an EDTA anticoagulant tube. Ficoll Paque Plus density gradient separation was used to isolate PBMCs, and no further T cell sorting was performed. RNA quality was checked with an Agilent 2100 Bioanalyzer and agarose gel, and concentration with a NanoDrop 2000. The cysteine opens and the phenylalanine closes a CDR3 of 13 amino acids. The entry retains the CDR3 DNA only, 39 bases that are in frame from base 1. Deletion took 8 bases off V and 3 bases off J, with a span of 14 bases between the germline ends. According to the germline V gene (reference sequence), CDR1 reads MNHEY and CDR2 reads SMNVEV.

Results the study describes overall, beyond this receptor: Persistent patients shared more public clonotypes among themselves (more than 2,500) than newly diagnosed patients did (approximately 870). Compared with newly diagnosed patients, persistent Graves' disease patients had lower TCR Shannon entropy and fewer highly expanded clones, which suggests clonal expansion. Persistent disease showed preferential use of TRBV28, TRBJ1-2 and TRBJ2-5, whereas newly diagnosed disease favored TRBV20-1 and TRBJ2-1. Because the primary lesion, thyroid tissue, could not be accessed, the study looked at peripheral blood alone. As a limitation, the authors acknowledged that the small sample size may reduce accuracy. Sequencing and analysis were limited to the TCR beta chain.

The same specimen was also included in a second study, on T cells in Graves' hyperthyroidism and ophthalmopathy. That second report states: Graves' hyperthyroidism was defined as stable when no progression to ophthalmopathy occurred over 18 months of follow-up. Hyperthyroidism patients were newly diagnosed, with disease duration under 2 months, and aged 18 to 65 years. Exclusion was applied to patients with uncontrolled infections, other autoimmune diseases, pregnancy or lactation. Clinical symptoms, serum thyroxine and TRAb, thyroid ultrasound, and orbital computed tomography formed the basis for the diagnoses. A first-round RT-PCR of the TCR CDR3 used the HTBI primer set with the Qiagen OneStep RT-PCR kit. Blood samples also contained most of the expanded thyroid clonotypes (frequency above 0.001), which suggests that blood repertoires may reflect thyroid immune responses. Ophthalmopathy was separated from stable hyperthyroidism by a 13 V-J signature model, with roughly 88% sensitivity and about 81% specificity obtained in cross-validation and 80%/75% obtained in testing. In validation, the model predicted progression to ophthalmopathy with about 71% sensitivity and 72% to 85% specificity, a median of roughly seven months before onset. To identify TCR V-J signatures that set the groups apart, the researchers used a discovery cohort of 90 to 100 patients, made up of roughly 45 with Graves' ophthalmopathy and about 55 with stable Graves' hyperthyroidism. An independent validation cohort of 18 to 20 hyperthyroidism patients and about 16 patients who later progressed to ophthalmopathy tested prospective prediction of ophthalmopathy. The roughly 90 discovery patients were divided at random into training and test sets in a 7:3 ratio. In several Graves' hyperthyroidism patients, the study also compared T-cell repertoires from thyroid tissue with T-cell repertoires from blood. Once sampling was done, hyperthyroidism patients were given methimazole at a starting dose of 30 mg daily, whereas ophthalmopathy patients were given high-dose intravenous methylprednisolone. Libraries were constructed in a second round of multiplex PCR, after which size selection and purification were performed. The libraries were sequenced on an Illumina HiSeq2000 using paired-end 100 bp reads. Raw data were processed with SOAPnuke, discarding reads with adapters, uncalled bases, mean Phred below 15, or no exact constant-primer or identifier match. COPE v1.2.5 was used to merge the high-quality paired reads, and each unique nucleotide sequence was defined as a clonotype. MiTCR v1.1 was used to align the clonotypes against IMGT TRBV, TRBD and TRBJ reference segments. The analysis included only V-J combinations with a frequency above 0.0001, which together covered over 98% of the repertoires. A TCS score was defined as the ratio between F50 (clonal expansion) and ExV (chaos), using BLOSUM62-based TCRdist between CDR3 peptides within each V-J. Welch's t-statistics and random forest reduced fewer than 550 V-J features to fewer than 15, which were used in a naive Bayes classifier (R e1071). No statistical method was used to set the sample size in advance, and investigators knew the group allocation. TCR Vbeta CDR3 sequencing of 140 or so peripheral blood samples (over 40 ophthalmopathy, 75 to 80 hyperthyroidism and around 17 progressor patients) is reported in the paper.

The rearrangement combines TRBV27 with TRBJ2-7; the D gene is possibly TRBD1, with 6 bases matching. Sequenced here: peripheral blood mononuclear cells (PBMCs), sampled at new diagnosis, from a patient treated with antithyroid drugs. The receptor comes from a woman younger than 35 with Graves disease. Donor details come from another sample of the same person, matched by shared clones. The base sequence is TGTGCCAGCGCTACAGGGAGTCGCTACGAGCAGTACTTC. Its translation is CASATGSRYEQYF.